This T cell receptor beta chain appears in the sequencing data of a study of blood T cells in healthy people across ages. Study findings and constraints: Naive CD4+ cells and diversity were both higher in long-lived donors than in aged donors. Changes seen in expanded clonotypes were possibly confounded by donor CMV status left unknown.

Germline V gives CDR1 MNHNS, CDR2 SASEGT. The CDR3 consists of 17 residues. For the second PCR, which ran for roughly 6 to 11 cycles, a sample-barcoded 5' primer and a J-beta primer mix were used. TCRdb reprocessed the 5' RACE reads with MiXCR, giving one entry per CDR3 protein. The table has roughly 2 million distinct CDR3 sequences, around 50% seen once. In regard to this clonotype: Antigen: not known.

The clonotype was recovered from a woman aged 40 to 55 in good health. V usage is TRBV6-1 and J usage is TRBJ2-1; TRBD2 is a possible D gene (6 bases). TRBJ2-7 explains the end of the DNA better; the J call may be wrong. The specimen sequenced was blood. Here the CDR3 reads CASSRASSASSYNEQYF. DNA of the CDR3: TGTGCCAGCAGTCGGGCTTCTAGCGCGAGCTCCTACAATGAGCAGTACTTC.